This TCR beta chain originates from a study of shared clonotypes between healthy human individuals (dated by TCRdb to the early 2020s). Some background on the complete study: The cohort included a few men and a couple of women between 18 and 49 years of age. Per donor, leukapheresis produced somewhere between about 0.85 and 10 billion PBMCs. To estimate repertoire size and how much clonotypes are shared between individuals, the study performed deep sequencing of blood TCR repertoires from a few healthy adults. Per donor, three plates each were used for CD4 naive and CD4 memory, two for CD8 naive, and one for CD8 memory. Libraries were prepared and TCR repertoires were sequenced by different laboratories using diverse techniques, in order to increase sequencing depth and limit assay-specific biases.

The paper as a whole reports these results and caveats: Because the study included a small number of donors, the genetic and exposure-history diversity represented was limited. Incomplete sequencing was indicated by rarefaction of sorted-subset datasets, despite the large sequencing depth. Sampling was limited to blood, and TCR repertoires in tissue likely differ from TCR repertoires in blood. Higher generation probabilities were observed for clonotypes shared by all four sorted-subset donors than for non-shared clonotypes. Sharing across several donors was observed for approximately 4.6% of naive CD4, over 3% of naive CD8, over 2% of memory CD4, and about 0.4% of memory CD8 clonotypes. Naive subsets generally had larger estimated clonotype richness than memory subsets. Pairwise subsampling indicated that sequencing depth was expected to affect the degree of clonotype sharing among donors.

This clone was detected ten times or more. Its antigen is not yet known. Base qualities are not at hand, and no much larger clone is one base apart. Using the deep immunoSEQ assay, multiplex PCR amplified TCR CDR3 regions from genomic DNA. Extracted genomic DNA from each cell subset was distributed evenly across all wells of several immunoSEQ 96-well plates, and each plate was treated as a replicate. For sorted subsets, 150 to 250 ng genomic DNA, equal to 30,000 to 35,000 T cell genomes, was loaded into each replicate PCR. Purified libraries were measured with a Qubit 3.0 fluorometer, size-checked on a Bioanalyzer 2100, and measured again with the KAPA Library Quantification kit. Every immunoSEQ 96-well plate was sequenced on a dedicated single-read 150-cycle Illumina NextSeq 550 flow cell. The paper's data handling went like this. Because the immunoSEQ output included only junctional sequences and no quality scores, the filtering could not be the same as the filtering used for full-length reads. Sequences were annotated with PyIR, a Python wrapper for IgBLAST v1.9, using IMGT germline references to assign V/J genes and CDR3. Reads with weak V/J assignments (E-value above 1e-6), missing CDR3, stop codons, out-of-frame junctions, or ambiguous translated residues were removed. A V3J clonotype was defined by an identical inferred V gene, J gene, and CDR3 amino acid sequence. Percentage overlap between repertoires was computed as shared unique clonotypes divided by the size of the smaller repertoire. Repertoire richness was assessed with RTK rarefaction, the Chao1 estimator, and Recon v2.1 estimates of unobserved clonotypes. Generation probabilities for all TCRbeta clonotypes obtained by the gDNA method from several donors were computed using OLGA. The source is immuneACCESS, and TCRdb retained only in-frame sequences with V and J called. Part of the clones is not carried over; for the studies checked, unresolved V genes explain less than half of this, and the remainder is unexplained. V and J calls and clone size are those listed in that table; D and trimming were worked out from the DNA. The sample table lists over a million clones, 75% to 80% of them with a count of one. The ten largest account for roughly 0.55% of the sample.

Donors were healthy HIV-negative adults with no recently reported acute infections or vaccinations. Every donor was a Caucasian adult residing in Nashville, Tennessee, USA. CD4+ T cells were enriched through magnetic negative selection, after which naive cells were positively selected on CD45RA and the remaining negative fraction served as the memory subset. Blood was obtained by leukapheresis, after which PBMCs were separated by Ficoll-Histopaque density gradient centrifugation and cryopreserved in liquid nitrogen vapor phase. Analytical flow cytometry was used to check the purity and quantity of each magnetically sorted T cell population. From each sorted fraction, genomic DNA was isolated and quantified by UV absorbance on a Nanodrop 2000c. Including the terminal cysteine and phenylalanine, the CDR3 comprises 12 residues. CDR3 DNA is the only sequence kept; it has 36 bases, read in frame from the first base. The CDR1 and CDR2 encoded by the germline V gene (reference sequence) are GTSNPN and SVGIG. V lost 2 bases and J lost 4 bases; the stretch between them is 6 bases long.

The TCR sequence derives from a man younger than 35 in good health. Some clones in this sample may be carry-over from other donors' samples. The sequencing sample was made of memory CD4+ T cells from PBMCs. The sample's cell subset or site, from its label and the paper: CD45RA-negative fraction. The chain employs TRBV30 and TRBJ2-1; the D gene remains uncertain. The CDR3 region has the sequence CAWSRKYNEQFF. The nucleotides are TGTGCCTGGAGTCGGAAATACAATGAGCAGTTCTTC.